This T cell receptor (beta chain) was sequenced for a study of T-cell reconstitution after alpha-beta-depleted transplantation in children. Regarding the study as a whole: One year after transplant, T-cell counts and diversity came mostly from newly produced T cells.

The CDR3 has 13 amino acids. Looked up from germline, CDR1 is GTSNPN and CDR2 is SVGIG (reference sequence). The V gene end was trimmed by 0 bases and the J gene end by 14 bases; junction bases not matched to a gene: 7. This clonotype was found many times. What it binds is unknown. Unique molecular identifiers were incorporated into the prepared TCRbeta library. TCRdb independently ran MiXCR on the PCR reads; one entry per CDR3 protein. The table has 250,000 to 300,000 distinct CDR3 sequences, roughly 7.8% seen once. The sequence came from a female patient between 2 and 15 years old who had a stem cell transplant for Fanconi anemia, so the T cells may come from the graft donor. The chain uses TRBV30 and TRBJ1-5, with 10 bases fitting TRBD1. The sequences come from peripheral blood, collected 360 days after TCRalphabeta/CD19-depleted stem cell transplant. The CDR3 nucleotides are TGTGCCTGGAGTGTGGACAGGGGGGCCCTGGAGCATTTT. As protein: CAWSVDRGALEHF.